This T cell receptor beta chain was profiled in a study of T cell changes during pregnancy in multiple sclerosis. Germline V gene sequence: CDR1 SEHNR, CDR2 FQNEAQ (reference sequence). This CDR3 has 14 amino acids. After removal of 3 bases from V and 8 bases from J, the junction contained 1 base not matched to a gene. Method: immunoSEQ multiplex PCR; TCRdb's copy keeps in-frame clones and lacks some. The data hold some 80,000 clones, with approximately 90% observed a single time. The sequence derives from a female donor with multiple sclerosis, enrolled in a pregnancy study. The chain combines TRBV7-9 with TRBJ2-1; 13 bases line up with TRBD2. The material was peripheral blood, obtained before pregnancy. The CDR3 DNA reads as TGTGCCAGCAGCTTGACTAGCGGGGGGTATGAGCAGTTCTTC. The encoded protein is CASSLTSGGYEQFF. Using reference TRBV7-9 and TRBJ2-1 for the parts outside the CDR3, the full variable domain is DTGVSQNPRHKITKRGQNVTFRCDPISEHNRLYWYRQTLGQGPEFLTYFQNEAQLEKSRLLSDRFSAERPKGSFSTLEIQRTEQGDSAMYLCASSLTSGGYEQFFGPGTRLTVL.